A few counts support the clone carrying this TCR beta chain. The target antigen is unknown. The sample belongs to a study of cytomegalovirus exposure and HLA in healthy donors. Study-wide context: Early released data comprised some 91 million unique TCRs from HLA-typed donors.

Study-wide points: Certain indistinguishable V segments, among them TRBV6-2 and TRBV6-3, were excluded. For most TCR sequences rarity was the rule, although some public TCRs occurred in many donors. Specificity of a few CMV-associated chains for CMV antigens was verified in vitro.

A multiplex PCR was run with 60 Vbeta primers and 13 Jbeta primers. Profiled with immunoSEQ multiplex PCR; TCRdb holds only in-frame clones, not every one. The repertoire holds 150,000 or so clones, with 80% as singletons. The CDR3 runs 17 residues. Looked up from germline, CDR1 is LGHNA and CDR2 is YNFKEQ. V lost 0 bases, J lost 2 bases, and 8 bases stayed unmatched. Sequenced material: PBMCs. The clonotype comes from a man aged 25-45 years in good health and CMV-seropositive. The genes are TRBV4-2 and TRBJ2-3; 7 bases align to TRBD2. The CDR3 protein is CASSQDPGGAPTDTQYF. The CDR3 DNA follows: TGTGCCAGCAGCCAAGATCCGGGAGGCGCCCCCACAGATACGCAGTATTTT.